This TCR beta chain comes out of a study of cytomegalovirus exposure and HLA in healthy donors. Trimming took 3 bases from V and 0 from J, leaving 14 bases between them. This CDR3 is built from 16 residues. Germline assignment: CDR1 MNHNS and CDR2 SASEGT. It was with 60 Vbeta and 13 Jbeta primers that the PCR ran. Assay: immunoSEQ multiplex PCR; the TCRdb copy retains only in-frame clones and omits some. The data contain about 78,000 clones, around 81% of them singletons. Sequenced input: PBMCs. The source of this sequence is a male donor in good health and CMV-seronegative. The chain carries TRBV6-1 and TRBJ1-2; D is possibly TRBD1 (6 bases). The CDR3: CASSEVYAGANYGYTF. The CDR3, as DNA: TGTGCCAGCAGTGAGGTTTATGCAGGGGCTAACTATGGCTACACCTTC.